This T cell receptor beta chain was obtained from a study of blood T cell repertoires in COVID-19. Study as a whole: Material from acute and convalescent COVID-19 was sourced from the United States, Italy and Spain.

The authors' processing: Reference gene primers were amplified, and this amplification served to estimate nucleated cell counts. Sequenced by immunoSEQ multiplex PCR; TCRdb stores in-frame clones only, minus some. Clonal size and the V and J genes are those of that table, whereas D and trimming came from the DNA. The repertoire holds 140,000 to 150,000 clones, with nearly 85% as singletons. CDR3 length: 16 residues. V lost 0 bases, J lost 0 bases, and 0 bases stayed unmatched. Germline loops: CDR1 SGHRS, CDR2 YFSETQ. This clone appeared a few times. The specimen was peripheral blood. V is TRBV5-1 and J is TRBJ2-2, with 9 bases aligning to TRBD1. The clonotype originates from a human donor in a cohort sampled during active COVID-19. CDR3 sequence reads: CASSLGDRANTGELFF. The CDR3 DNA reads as TGCGCCAGCAGCTTGGGGGACAGGGCGAACACCGGGGAGCTGTTTTTT.